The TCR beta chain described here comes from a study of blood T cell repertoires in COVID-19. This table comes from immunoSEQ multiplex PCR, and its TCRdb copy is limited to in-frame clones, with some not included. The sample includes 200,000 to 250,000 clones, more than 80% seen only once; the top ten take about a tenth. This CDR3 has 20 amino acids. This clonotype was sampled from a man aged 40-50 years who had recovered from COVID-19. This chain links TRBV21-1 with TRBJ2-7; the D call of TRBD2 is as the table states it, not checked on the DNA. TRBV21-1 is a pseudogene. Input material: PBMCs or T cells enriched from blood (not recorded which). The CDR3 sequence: CASSKLKTSGRPLSSYEQYF. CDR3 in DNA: TGTGCCAGCAGCAAACTAAAGACTAGCGGGCGCCCTCTCTCATCCTACGAGCAGTACTTC.